The 27 T cell receptor beta chains in this list originate from one sample, sequenced in a study of yellow fever vaccine responses in identical twins. TCRdb fed the RT-PCR reads into MiXCR, producing one record per CDR3 protein. The repertoire holds 5,900 or so distinct CDR3 sequences, 65% to 80% seen once, with roughly 2.5% in the top ten. The starting material was T cells from blood (PBMCs), unsorted or a sorted subset (not recorded which), obtained before or after yellow fever vaccination (not recorded which). All receptors derive from a woman aged 18-29 years who received the yellow fever vaccine.

This sequence joins TRBV29-1 and TRBJ2-1; the D gene is possibly TRBD1 (6 bases). The CDR3 extends over 10 amino acids. Germline CDR1 SQVTM, CDR2 ANQGSEA. Deletions cut 4 bases from V and 9 bases from J, with 7 bases between. This CDR3 reads CSVGGGEQFF. CDR3 nucleotide sequence: TGCAGCGTTGGAGGGGGTGAGCAGTTCTTC.

This clonotype came up a few times. This rearrangement joins TRBV6-4 to TRBJ2-3, with no clear D. CDR1 is MRHNA, CDR2 SNTAGT, per germline. This CDR3 spans 14 amino acids. V shed 0 bases and J shed 4 bases, with 8 bases lying between them. As DNA, the CDR3 is TGTGCCAGCAGTGACTCGCCCACTGCAGATACGCAGTATTTT. It translates to CASSDSPTADTQYF.

The rearrangement links TRBV7-6 to TRBJ1-2, with unresolved D. Trimming left V 6 bases short and J 7 bases short, with 12 bases between. From germline, CDR1 is SGHVS and CDR2 FNYEAQ. The CDR3 runs to 12 residues. The CDR3 bases are TGTGCCAGCAGTTCCTTCAGGACTGGCTACACCTTC. This sequence encodes CASSSFRTGYTF.

This clonotype occurred once. The V and J genes are TRBV29-1 and TRBJ2-1; D is uncertain. Germline V gene lookup returns CDR1 SQVTM and CDR2 ANQGSEA. The CDR3 runs to 11 residues. Trimming removed 2 bases at V and 4 bases at J, with 3 bases between. The CDR3 DNA sequence: TGCAGCGTTGAAAGGTACAATGAGCAGTTCTTC. As protein: CSVERYNEQFF.

J is TRBJ2-7 and V is TRBV20-1, with TRBD2 matching 9 bases. With 1 base clipped from V and 2 bases from J, the junction kept 12 bases outside the gene matches. CDR1 and CDR2 from the germline V gene are DFQATT and SNEGSKA (reference sequence). This CDR3 comprises 17 residues. The DNA of the CDR3 is TGCAGTGCTAGAGGAGCGGTAGAAGAGCGGGGGGCCTACGAGCAGTACTTC. It codes for CSARGAVEERGAYEQYF.

V gene TRBV12-3 or TRBV12-4 combines with J gene TRBJ2-6; 8 bases map to TRBD1. V was clipped by 4 bases and J by 0 bases; unmatched bases: 5. CDR3 length: 17 residues. The CDR3 sequence: CASSSGQGISGANVLTF. CDR3 DNA: TGTGCCAGCAGTTCTGGACAGGGTATCTCTGGGGCCAACGTCCTGACTTTC.

The V gene is TRBV20-1, the J gene TRBJ1-2; maybe TRBD1 (5 bases). Germline CDR1 and CDR2: DFQATT and SNEGSKA (reference sequence). V was cut by 5 bases and J by 7 bases, with 11 bases left in between. The CDR3 runs to 11 residues. The CDR3 here is CSALAGGGYTF. CDR3 nucleotides: TGCAGTGCTCTGGCGGGGGGTGGCTACACCTTC.

The J gene is TRBJ2-3, the V gene TRBV20-1; 13 bases agree with TRBD2. The CDR3 extends over 18 amino acids. J lost 2 bases, V lost 2 bases, and 10 bases had no gene match. Germline CDR1 reads DFQATT; CDR2 reads SNEGSKA (reference sequence). CDR3 nucleotide sequence: TGCAGTGCTAGACCTTGGACTAGCGGGAGTGTTTCCACAGATACGCAGTATTTT. Encoded protein: CSARPWTSGSVSTDTQYF.

This clonotype was counted a single time. The J gene is TRBJ1-2, the V gene TRBV10-3; the D is unclear. In germline, CDR1 is ENHRY, CDR2 SYGVKD. Trimming removed 0 bases at V and 5 bases at J, with 13 bases between. The CDR3 runs to 15 residues. CDR3 residues: CAISESPGTYYGYTF. In nucleotides, the CDR3 is TGTGCCATCAGTGAGTCGCCAGGTACTTATTATGGCTACACCTTC.

The CDR3, as DNA: TGTGCCAGCAGCTTAGGACAGGGGAACGAGCAGTACTTC. Translating it yields CASSLGQGNEQYF. The V and J genes are TRBV7-6 and TRBJ2-7, with 8 bases that match TRBD1. V lost 1 base, J lost 5 bases, and 1 base stayed unmatched. Germline CDR1 reads SGHVS; CDR2 reads FNYEAQ. The CDR3 is made up of 13 amino acids.

The gene calls are TRBV6-5 and TRBJ2-1; D possibly corresponds to TRBD2 (6 bases). This CDR3 spans 15 amino acids. The germline gives CDR1 MNHEY, CDR2 SVGAGI. Trimming removed 1 base from V and 8 bases from J, with 15 bases in between. This CDR3 is CASSYWRGVRDEQFF. The DNA for the CDR3 is TGTGCCAGCAGTTACTGGCGCGGGGTTAGAGATGAGCAGTTCTTC.

The chain combines TRBV2 with TRBJ2-5; maybe TRBD2 (5 bases). V was cut by 4 bases and J by 1 base, with 13 bases left in between. Germline V gene lookup returns CDR1 SNHLY and CDR2 FYNNEI. CDR3 length: 15 amino acids. The CDR3 here is CASSGGLRSQETQYF. The CDR3 DNA reads as TGTGCCAGCAGTGGAGGGCTCCGGTCCCAAGAGACCCAGTACTTC. Full variable domain (rest looked up from reference TRBV2 and TRBJ2-5): EPEVTQTPSHQVTQMGQEVILRCVPISNHLYFYWYRQILGQKVEFLVSFYNNEISEKSEIFDDQFSVERPDGSNFTLKIRSTKLEDSAMYFCASSGGLRSQETQYFGPGTRLLVL.

CDR3 in DNA: TGCAGTGCCCCCTCGTTAGCGGGAGGGCCTTATAATGAGCAGTTCTTC. It codes for CSAPSLAGGPYNEQFF. This chain connects TRBV20-1 to TRBJ2-1; 11 nucleotides align to TRBD2. V was clipped by 6 bases and J by 7 bases; unmatched bases: 14. The CDR3 contains 16 residues. Per germline, CDR1 DFQATT and CDR2 SNEGSKA (reference sequence).

V and J are TRBV10-1 and TRBJ1-1; D unclear. Germline CDR1 is WNHNN and CDR2 is SYGVQD (reference sequence). The CDR3 covers 13 residues. The V end was cut by 3 bases, the J end by 7 bases, with 12 bases between. This CDR3 reads CASSDKVPGEAFF. The CDR3 DNA reads TGCGCCAGCAGTGATAAGGTCCCTGGTGAAGCTTTCTTT.

CDR3: CASSQTGTDYEQYF. The CDR3 DNA sequence: TGTGCCAGCAGTCAGACAGGGACGGACTACGAGCAGTACTTC. This chain uses TRBV28 with TRBJ2-7, with 7 bases lining up with TRBD1. The CDR3 extends over 14 amino acids. V lost 5 bases, J lost 3 bases, and 7 bases stayed unmatched. Germline CDR1 reads MDHEN; CDR2 reads SYDVKM.

The table lists this clonotype with a few counts. The V and J genes are TRBV18 and TRBJ1-1; 7 bases agree with TRBD1. CDR3 length equals 14 residues. Germline assignment: CDR1 KGHSH and CDR2 LQKENI. V lost 5 bases and J lost 1; bases outside the gene matches: 4. Here the CDR3 reads CASSADRANTEAFF. The CDR3 nucleotides are TGTGCCAGCTCAGCAGACAGGGCGAACACTGAAGCTTTCTTT.

A single count supports this clonotype. This chain connects TRBV7-9 to TRBJ2-2; possibly TRBD2 for D (6 bases). V lost 3 bases to trimming and J lost 0 bases, with 11 bases between them. CDR1 and CDR2 (germline): SEHNR, FQNEAQ (reference sequence). The CDR3 loop spans 16 amino acids. The CDR3 sequence: CASSFRGGANTGELFF. CDR3 bases: TGTGCCAGCAGCTTTCGGGGCGGGGCGAACACCGGGGAGCTGTTTTTT.

There are a few counts of this clonotype. V gene TRBV6-1 combines with J gene TRBJ2-2, with 9 bases matching TRBD2. The CDR3 covers 16 residues. From germline, CDR1 is MNHNS and CDR2 SASEGT. Germline trimming cut 5 bases from V and 6 bases from J; bases unmatched to any gene: 10. The CDR3 bases are TGTGCCAGCAGTCGCCCTCAGGCGGGGGGGCCCGGGGAGCTGTTTTTT. Encoded protein: CASSRPQAGGPGELFF.

V is TRBV29-1 and J is TRBJ2-1; D is ambiguous. The germline CDR1 and CDR2 sequences are SQVTM and ANQGSEA. The CDR3 is 12 residues long. V was shortened by 8 bases and J by 0 bases, with 8 bases between the two germline ends. CDR3: CSHGGSYNEQFF. The CDR3 region has the DNA TGCAGCCATGGTGGCTCCTACAATGAGCAGTTCTTC.

The genes are TRBV12-3 or TRBV12-4 and TRBJ1-1, with D uncertain. With 3 bases removed from V and 8 bases from J, the gap between germline ends came to 13 bases. This CDR3 comprises 13 residues. CDR3: CASSLNTPPEAFF. The CDR3 bases are TGTGCCAGCAGTTTGAACACCCCGCCCGAAGCTTTCTTT.

The chain uses TRBV11-3 and TRBJ2-1; 7 bases are a match to TRBD2. The CDR3 totals 18 residues. Germline trimming cut 1 base from V and 6 bases from J; bases unmatched to any gene: 15. CDR1 is SGHNT and CDR2 is YENEEA in the germline V gene. The CDR3 loop reads CASSLVLSSGEGSNEQFF. Written as DNA, the CDR3 is TGTGCCAGCAGCTTAGTACTATCCTCGGGGGAGGGGAGCAATGAGCAGTTCTTC.

This clonotype occurred a few times. The V gene is TRBV6-1, the J gene TRBJ2-7; tentatively, D is TRBD1 (5 bases). The CDR3 is made up of 13 amino acids. V was shortened by 7 bases and J by 2 bases, with 12 bases between the two germline ends. Germline CDR1 MNHNS, CDR2 SASEGT. CDR3 loop: CASKGPSPYEQYV. In DNA, the CDR3 is TGTGCCAGCAAGGGGCCCTCCCCCTACGAGCAGTACGTC.

This sequence joins TRBV6-4 and TRBJ1-6; D remains ambiguous. Germline CDR1 is MRHNA and CDR2 is SNTAGT. With 2 bases removed from V and 7 bases from J, the gap between germline ends came to 12 bases. The CDR3 totals 15 residues. CDR3 protein: CASSDGGSGNSPLHF. The CDR3 DNA is TGTGCCAGCAGTGACGGAGGGTCGGGGAATTCACCCCTCCACTTT.

J is TRBJ2-1 and V is TRBV28; tentatively, D is TRBD1 or TRBD2 (5 bases each). This CDR3 spans 15 amino acids. The germline V and J ends were trimmed by 6 bases and 0 bases, with 12 bases remaining between them. The germline V gene encodes CDR1 MDHEN and CDR2 SYDVKM. CDR3 in DNA: TGTGCCAGCAGACCTCCAGGGAGCTCCTACAATGAGCAGTTCTTC. Protein: CASRPPGSSYNEQFF.

This clonotype was seen a few times. The V gene is TRBV20-1, the J gene TRBJ2-5; 7 nucleotides match TRBD1. There are 12 residues in the CDR3. The trim removed 1 base at V and 5 bases at J, leaving 1 base unmatched. Germline V gene lookup returns CDR1 DFQATT and CDR2 SNEGSKA (reference sequence). This CDR3 reads CSARGQGETQYF. DNA for the CDR3: TGCAGTGCTAGAGGACAGGGCGAGACCCAGTACTTC.

The chain has TRBV5-6 and TRBJ1-1; D remains ambiguous. V was trimmed by 1 base and J by 5 bases, leaving 15 bases between them. In germline, CDR1 is SGHDT, CDR2 YYEEEE. This CDR3 comprises 15 residues. DNA for the CDR3: TGTGCCAGCAGCTTGACCGAAAAAATGGGGACTGAAGCTTTCTTT. It codes for CASSLTEKMGTEAFF.

The chain combines TRBV12-3 or TRBV12-4 with TRBJ1-1; D ambiguous. The CDR3 consists of 13 residues. V was clipped by 8 bases and J by 3 bases, with 13 bases between them. CDR3 amino acids: CASQSPGDTEAFF. DNA for the CDR3: TGTGCCAGCCAATCTCCCGGGGACACTGAAGCTTTCTTT.